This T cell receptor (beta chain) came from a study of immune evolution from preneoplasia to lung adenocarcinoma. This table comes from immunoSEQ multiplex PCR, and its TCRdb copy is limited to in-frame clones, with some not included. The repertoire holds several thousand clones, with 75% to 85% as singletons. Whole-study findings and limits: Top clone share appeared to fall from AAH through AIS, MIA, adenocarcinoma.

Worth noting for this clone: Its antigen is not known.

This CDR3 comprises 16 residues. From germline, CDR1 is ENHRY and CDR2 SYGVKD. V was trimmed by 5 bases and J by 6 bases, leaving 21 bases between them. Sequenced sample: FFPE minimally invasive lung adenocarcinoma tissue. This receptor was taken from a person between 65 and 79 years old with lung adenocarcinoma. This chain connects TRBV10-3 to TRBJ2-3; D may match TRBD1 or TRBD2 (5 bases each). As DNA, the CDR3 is TGTGCCATCAGTAGGCTACGGGGCGAGGTTCAGGATACGCAGTATTTT. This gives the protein CAISRLRGEVQDTQYF.